The 23 T cell receptor beta chains reported below all come from one sample, sequenced in a study of breast tumors, draining lymph nodes, adjacent tissues. The lymph nodes were axillary draining lymph nodes from breast cancer patients. MiXCR, run by TCRdb on the multiplex PCR reads, gives a single entry per CDR3 protein. The sample records over 150,000 distinct CDR3 sequences, about 30% being singletons. The sample comprised axillary lymph node tissue. Receptors were obtained from a female donor with breast cancer. Some clones in this sample may be carry-over from other donors' samples.

This clonotype occurred many times. This rearrangement joins TRBV10-2 to TRBJ2-3; 8 nucleotides match TRBD2. The junction had 12 bases not matched to a gene; V was cut back by 8 bases and J by 5 bases. The germline CDR1 and CDR2 sequences are WSHSY and SAAADI. CDR3 length equals 15 residues. The CDR3 here is CASEETGGAGDTQYF. The DNA of the CDR3 is TGCGCCAGCGAAGAGACCGGGGGGGCGGGAGATACGCAGTATTTT.

This clonotype was counted many times. The V call is TRBV24-1, the J call TRBJ2-2; a weak D match, TRBD1 (6 bases). The CDR3 runs to 14 residues. With 4 bases removed from V and 5 bases from J, the gap between germline ends came to 10 bases. The V gene's germline CDR1 is KGHDR and CDR2 SFDVKD. This CDR3 reads CATSEAGVTGELFF. The CDR3 nucleotides are TGTGCCACCAGTGAGGCAGGGGTTACCGGGGAGCTGTTTTTT.

This chain uses TRBV19 with TRBJ2-1; possible D gene TRBD2, 6 bases. V lost 3 bases and J lost 12, with 33 bases in between. The germline V gene has CDR1 LNHDA and CDR2 SQIVND (reference sequence). This CDR3 spans 19 amino acids. This CDR3 is CASSMEWRGGEQYTDTQFF. Here the CDR3 DNA reads TGTGCCAGTAGTATGGAATGGAGGGGTGGCGAGCAGTACACAGATACGCAGTTCTTC. Variable domain in full (rest from reference TRBV19 and TRBJ2-1): DGGITQSPKYLFRKEGQNVTLSCEQNLNHDAMYWYRQDPGQGLRLIYYSQIVNDFQKGDIAEGYSVSREKKESFPLTVTSAQKNPTAFYLCASSMEWRGGEQYTDTQFFGPGTRLTVL.

The CDR3 here is CSARDPTRNNQPQHF. The CDR3 DNA reads as TGCAGTGCTAGAGATCCCACTCGGAACAATCAGCCCCAGCATTTT. The V call is TRBV20-1, the J call TRBJ1-5; no firm D call. Trimming left V 0 bases short and J 3 bases short, with 12 bases between. The germline gives CDR1 DFQATT, CDR2 SNEGSKA (reference sequence). This CDR3 spans 15 amino acids.

In this sample, this clonotype turned up many times. CDR3 nucleotides: TGTGCCAGCAGCCAAGATCGCGCGGCACAAGGAAACACCATATATTTT. Translated: CASSQDRAAQGNTIYF. This rearrangement joins TRBV4-2 to TRBJ1-3; no clear D gene. Germline loops: CDR1 LGHNA, CDR2 YNFKEQ. The CDR3 runs to 16 residues. V was cut by 0 bases and J by 4 bases, with 13 bases left in between.

In regard to this clonotype: It may be a read error: a sequence one base away is much more abundant. V gene TRBV5-1 combines with J gene TRBJ2-1; D is perhaps TRBD1 (6 bases). The V and J ends lost 0 bases and 1 base respectively, with 8 bases between them. The CDR3 is made up of 15 amino acids. In germline, CDR1 is SGHRS, CDR2 YFSETQ. The CDR3 nucleotides read TGCGCCAGCAGCTTGGTGGGACATTCCTACAATGAGCAGTTCTTC. Translated, it gives CASSLVGHSYNEQFF.

Here the CDR3 DNA reads TGTGCCACCAGTGATCCTTACGGGACAGGGCAACTATACGAGCAGTACTTC. Its translation: CATSDPYGTGQLYEQYF. V usage is TRBV24-1 and J usage is TRBJ2-7, with TRBD1 matching over 9 bases. This CDR3 has 17 amino acids. The junction had 12 bases not matched to a gene; V was cut back by 3 bases and J by 4 bases. Germline V lookup: CDR1 KGHDR, CDR2 SFDVKD.

The table lists this clonotype with many counts. This rearrangement joins TRBV6-4 to TRBJ2-7, with 16 bases fitting TRBD2. The CDR3 is made up of 19 amino acids. Germline V gene data show CDR1 as MRHNA and CDR2 as SNTAGT. V lost 7 bases, J lost 5 bases, and 17 bases stayed unmatched. This chain's CDR3 is CASTRPGTSGGATRNEQYF. Written as DNA, the CDR3 is TGTGCCAGCACCCGTCCCGGGACTAGCGGGGGGGCTACGAGGAACGAGCAGTACTTC.

This clonotype was observed a few times. The V call is TRBV7-9, the J call TRBJ1-5; D is uncertain. Germline values: CDR1 SEHNR, CDR2 FQNEAQ (reference sequence). V was trimmed by 1 base and J by 5 bases, leaving 12 bases between them. The CDR3 extends over 15 amino acids. The CDR3 coding sequence is TGTGCCAGCAGCTTAGGTAGCCTAGGTGATCAGCCCCAGCATTTT. It specifies CASSLGSLGDQPQHF.

This clonotype was observed at least ten times. The CDR3 bases are TGTGCCTGGAGTCAACTAGCGGGAGGGCCTTCCCGTACGCAGTATTTT. Its protein product is CAWSQLAGGPSRTQYF. The rearrangement joins TRBV30 to TRBJ2-3; TRBD2 matches 13 bases. The germline V gene encodes CDR1 GTSNPN and CDR2 SVGIG (reference sequence). The trim removed 2 bases at V and 8 bases at J, leaving 10 bases unmatched. The CDR3 is 16 residues long.

The sample holds many counts of this clonotype. The chain recombines TRBV24-1 with TRBJ2-6, with D perhaps TRBD1 (5 bases). The CDR3 length is 14 residues. The germline V gene has CDR1 KGHDR and CDR2 SFDVKD. Trimming took off 9 bases at V and 1 base at J, with 9 bases between the two ends. The chain's CDR3 is CATGQGSGANVLTF. The CDR3 nucleotides read TGTGCCACCGGGCAGGGATCTGGGGCCAACGTCCTGACTTTC.

Concerning this clonotype itself: A much larger clone is a single base away; this may be a read error. The chain has TRBV6-5 and TRBJ1-4; D uncertain. Germline V gene data show CDR1 as MNHEY and CDR2 as SVGAGI. The CDR3 runs 14 residues. CDR3 bases: TGTGCCAGCAGCCCCCTGGGGTACGGTGAAGAACTGTTTTTT. This codes for CASSPLGYGEELFF.

This clonotype is medium-sized within its sample. The V and J genes are TRBV2 and TRBJ1-6; D is unresolved. The CDR3 consists of 13 residues. Trimming removed 2 bases from V and 9 bases from J, with 8 bases in between. CDR1 is SNHLY and CDR2 is FYNNEI in the germline V gene. DNA for the CDR3: TGTGCCAGCAGTGAATTACCCTCTTCACCCCTCCACTTT. Translating it yields CASSELPSSPLHF.

This clonotype was seen repeatedly, ten times or more. The V gene is TRBV2, the J gene TRBJ2-3; 7 bases agree with TRBD2. This CDR3 has 17 amino acids. Losses at the gene ends were 5 bases for V and 3 bases for J; bases not matched to a gene: 14. Germline lookup yields CDR1 SNHLY and CDR2 FYNNEI. This CDR3 is CASSSRVLGEGTDTQYF. The CDR3 region has the DNA TGTGCCAGCAGTTCCAGGGTCCTTGGGGAGGGGACAGATACGCAGTATTTT.

This clonotype was observed a few times. The chain uses TRBV18 and TRBJ1-2; the D gene is possibly TRBD1 (5 bases). Germline V gene sequence: CDR1 KGHSH, CDR2 LQKENI. There are 13 residues in the CDR3. Between the trimmed V and J ends, which lost 6 bases and 3 bases, there was a span of 11 bases. The CDR3, as DNA: TGTGCCAGCTCGGAGACAGCTGACTATGGCTACACCTTC. It encodes CASSETADYGYTF.

At least ten counts were recorded for this clonotype. The rearrangement uses TRBV7-9 and TRBJ1-2; the D gene is possibly TRBD1 (5 bases). The CDR3 is 16 residues long. V shed 0 bases and J shed 2 bases, with 13 bases lying between them. In germline, CDR1 is SEHNR, CDR2 FQNEAQ (reference sequence). The CDR3 DNA is TGTGCCAGCAGCTTAGCGTCAGGGCCGGGAAACTATGGCTACACCTTC. It specifies CASSLASGPGNYGYTF.

A note on this clonotype: Relative to the germline gene, one junction end is altered; a read error may explain this. The chain combines TRBV5-4 with TRBJ2-1; 8 bases align to TRBD2. Germline V lookup: CDR1 SGHNT, CDR2 YYREEE (reference sequence). This CDR3 region has 15 residues. The CDR3 DNA reads as TGTGCCGGCAGCCCGACAAGCGGGAGCTACAATGAGCAGTTCTTC. Translating it yields CAGSPTSGSYNEQFF. Using reference TRBV5-4 and TRBJ2-1 for the parts outside the CDR3, the full variable domain is ETGVTQSPTHLIKTRGQQVTLRCSSQSGHNTVSWYQQALGQGPQFIFQYYREEENGRGNFPPRFSGLQFPNYSSELNVNALELDDSALYLCAGSPTSGSYNEQFFGPGTRLTVL.

There are many counts of this clonotype. The chain recombines TRBV11-3 with TRBJ2-5, with D possibly TRBD1 on 5 matching bases. Per germline, CDR1 SGHNT and CDR2 YENEEA. V was clipped by 7 bases and J by 5 bases, with 11 bases between them. This CDR3 comprises 12 residues. CDR3 coding DNA: TGTGCCAGCACGGGTCCAGGGGAGACCCAGTACTTC. It encodes CASTGPGETQYF.

In this sample, this clonotype turned up many times. The V gene is TRBV20-1, the J gene TRBJ2-3, with TRBD2 matching 13 bases. V gave up 4 bases and J gave up 0 bases; unmatched junction bases: 7. Germline CDR1 and CDR2: DFQATT and SNEGSKA (reference sequence). This CDR3 is 17 amino acids long. The DNA of the CDR3 is TGCAGTGCTAAACGGACTAGCGGGAGCCCTAGCACAGATACGCAGTATTTT. As protein: CSAKRTSGSPSTDTQYF.

This clonotype was observed many times. CDR3 in DNA: TGTGCCAGCAGCTTGTCCCTACAGGGGCCCCGATGGCCCCAGCATTTT. Translating gives CASSLSLQGPRWPQHF. The genes are TRBV5-6 and TRBJ1-5; TRBD1 aligns across 7 bases. Germline CDR1 SGHDT, CDR2 YYEEEE. The length of the CDR3 is 16 residues. V lost 1 base, J lost 9 bases, and 13 bases stayed unmatched.

This clonotype was picked up many times. V gene TRBV6-4 combines with J gene TRBJ2-1, with TRBD2 matching over 14 bases. V gave up 6 bases and J gave up 6 bases; unmatched junction bases: 10. Germline V lookup: CDR1 MRHNA, CDR2 SNTAGT. This CDR3 has 17 amino acids. CDR3 sequence (DNA): TGTGCCAGCAGGCGCCGACCGGGACTAGCGGGGGCCAATGAGCAGTTCTTC. Its protein product is CASRRRPGLAGANEQFF.

About this clonotype itself: Possible read error: a much larger clone is one base away. The J gene is TRBJ1-2, the V gene TRBV5-5; weak D call: TRBD1 (5 bases). The CDR3 has 14 amino acids. Germline V lookup: CDR1 SGHKS, CDR2 YYEKEE (reference sequence). V shed 0 bases and J shed 8 bases, with 14 bases lying between them. The CDR3 region is CASSLARAREGYTF. The CDR3 bases are TGTGCCAGCAGCTTGGCCAGGGCTCGAGAGGGCTACACCTTC.

The genes are TRBV14 and TRBJ1-5, with 10 nucleotides matching TRBD1. This CDR3 region has 14 residues. Germline assignment: CDR1 SGHDN and CDR2 FVKESK. Trimming at V came to 8 bases and at J to 7 bases, leaving 8 bases not matched to a gene. The CDR3 bases are TGTGCCAGCTTAGGGACAGGGGATGAGCAGCCCCAGCATTTT. Translating gives CASLGTGDEQPQHF.